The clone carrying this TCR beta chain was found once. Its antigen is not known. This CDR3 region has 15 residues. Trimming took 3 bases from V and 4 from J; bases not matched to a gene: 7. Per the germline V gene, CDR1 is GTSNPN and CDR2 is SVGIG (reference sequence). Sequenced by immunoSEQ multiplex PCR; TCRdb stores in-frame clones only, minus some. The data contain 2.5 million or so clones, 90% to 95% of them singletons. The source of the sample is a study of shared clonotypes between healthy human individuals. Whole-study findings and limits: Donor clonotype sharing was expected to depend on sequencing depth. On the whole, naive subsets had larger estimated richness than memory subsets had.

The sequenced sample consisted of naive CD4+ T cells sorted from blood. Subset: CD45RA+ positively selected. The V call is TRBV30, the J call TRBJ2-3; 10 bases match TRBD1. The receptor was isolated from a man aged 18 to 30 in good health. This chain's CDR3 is CAWSAGTGDADTQYF. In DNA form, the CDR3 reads TGTGCCTGGAGCGCCGGGACAGGGGACGCAGATACGCAGTATTTT. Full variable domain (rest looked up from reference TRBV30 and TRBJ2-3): SQTIHQWPATLVQPVGSPLSLECTVEGTSNPNLYWYRQAAGRGLQLLFYSVGIGQISSEVPQNLSASRPQDRQFILSSKKLLLSDSGFYLCAWSAGTGDADTQYFGPGTRLTVL.